The T cell receptor (beta chain) under discussion was sequenced for a study of molecular identifiers for immune sequencing clone quantification. This clonotype has just a few counts. Its antigen is as yet unknown. Overall study findings and caveats: Spiked Jurkat TCR RNA equivalent to one cell was reportedly detectable in approximately 970,000 naive cells.

TCRdb used MiXCR to reprocess the PCR reads, holding one entry per CDR3 protein. The sample yields 600,000 to 650,000 distinct CDR3 sequences, 15% to 20% seen once. Germline V gene sequence: CDR1 SGHRS, CDR2 YFSETQ. Trimming cost V 2 bases and J 2 bases; bases outside gene matches: 7. There are 16 residues in the CDR3. The receptor was isolated from a human donor in good health. Some libraries in this study had Jurkat cell RNA spiked in. The sequencing input was naive CD8+ T cells from blood, with Jurkat cell RNA spiked in. The subset: FACS-sorted CD8+CD4-CCR7+CD45RA+ naive T cells. The genes are TRBV5-1 and TRBJ2-1; 7 bases agree with TRBD2. The CDR3 is CASSFSSGVPYNEQFF. The DNA for the CDR3 is TGCGCCAGCAGCTTCTCGAGCGGGGTACCCTACAATGAGCAGTTCTTC.